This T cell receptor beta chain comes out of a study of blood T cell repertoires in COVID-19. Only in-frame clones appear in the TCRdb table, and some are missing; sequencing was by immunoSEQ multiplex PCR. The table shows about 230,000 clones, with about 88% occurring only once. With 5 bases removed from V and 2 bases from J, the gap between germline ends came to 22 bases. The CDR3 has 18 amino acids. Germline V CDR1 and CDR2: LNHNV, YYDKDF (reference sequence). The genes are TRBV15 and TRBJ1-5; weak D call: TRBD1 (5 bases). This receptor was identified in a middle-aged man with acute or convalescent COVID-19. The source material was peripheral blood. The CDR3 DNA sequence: TGTGCCACCAGCGGAGGAACGCAGGGTAACGTGGGCAATCAGCCCCAGCATTTT. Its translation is CATSGGTQGNVGNQPQHF.